The 4 T cell receptor beta chains reported below all come from one sample, sequenced in a study of PD-L1 blockade in urothelial cancer. Indicated time point: peripheral blood 6 weeks after treatment start. Data came from immunoSEQ multiplex PCR; TCRdb stores just in-frame clones and leaves some out. The sample comprises roughly 100,000 clones, 75% to 90% of which are singletons, and approximately 8% rests with the top ten. The material sequenced was PBMCs, taken around atezolizumab (anti-PD-L1) treatment. The receptors derive from a man aged 70 or older with urothelial cancer.

The chain joins TRBV11-3 to TRBJ2-1; 7 positions match TRBD2. The CDR3 is 15 residues long. J was trimmed by 3 bases and V by 1 base; bases with no gene match: 3. Germline lookup yields CDR1 SGHNT and CDR2 YENEEA. CDR3 DNA sequence: TGTGCCAGCAGCTTAGGCAGGACTAGCTACAATGAGCAGTTCTTC. Translated, it gives CASSLGRTSYNEQFF.

The J gene is TRBJ2-5, the V gene TRBV7-9; possible D gene TRBD1, 5 bases. Germline CDR1 is SEHNR and CDR2 is FQNEAQ (reference sequence). The CDR3 has 15 amino acids. Trimming stripped 0 bases from V and 0 bases from J, with 8 bases between. DNA for the CDR3: TGTGCCAGCAGCTTAGCTTCAGGGTACCAAGAGACCCAGTACTTC. This translates into CASSLASGYQETQYF.

The chain has TRBV30 and TRBJ1-6; 7 nucleotides match TRBD1. With V trimmed by 3 bases and J by 4 bases, 6 bases remained unmatched. From germline, CDR1 is GTSNPN and CDR2 SVGIG (reference sequence). CDR3 length: 15 residues. For the CDR3, the DNA is TGTGCCTGGAGAAAGGGGGCCGTATATAATTCACCCCTCCACTTT. Protein sequence: CAWRKGAVYNSPLHF.

The CDR3 coding sequence is TGTGCCAGCAGCGTAGAGGGGGGGAGGGGGGCTGAAGCTTTCTTT. It specifies CASSVEGGRGAEAFF. The rearrangement uses TRBV9 and TRBJ1-1; D possibly corresponds to TRBD1 (6 bases). V dropped 0 bases and J dropped 6 bases, with 15 bases sitting between them. The CDR3 loop spans 15 amino acids. The germline gives CDR1 SGDLS, CDR2 YYNGEE.